What follows describes a single T cell receptor beta chain. This sample was taken from a study of blood T cell repertoires in COVID-19. V trimming: 4 bases; J trimming: 5 bases; junction bases outside the gene matches: 7. Germline V gives CDR1 SGHRS, CDR2 YFSETQ. This CDR3 is 15 amino acids long. Authors' analysis steps: Counts of nucleated cells, estimated from reference gene primer amplification, were obtained. Generated by immunoSEQ multiplex PCR, the TCRdb table keeps only in-frame clones and is missing some. That table furnishes V, J and clone size, whereas the DNA furnished D and trimming. In the table there are roughly 120,000 clones, roughly 90% of which are singletons.

This receptor was taken from a man aged 60 to 75 with COVID-19, enrolled during active disease. The sequencing input was peripheral blood. The rearrangement uses TRBV5-1 and TRBJ2-7; the match to TRBD1 covers 12 bases. In nucleotides, the CDR3 is TGCGCCAGCAGCAACCGGGACAGGGGGCGTCACGAGCAGTACTTC. Its translation is CASSNRDRGRHEQYF.